This TCR beta chain comes out of a study of cytomegalovirus exposure and HLA in healthy donors. Study context: One earlier analysis, a look at around 180 million T cells, found some 120 million unique TCR beta sequences.

With 60 Vbeta and 13 Jbeta primers, the PCR was carried out. The method was immunoSEQ multiplex PCR; TCRdb's version includes in-frame clones alone and lacks a portion of them. The sample lists about 200,000 clones, roughly four fifths occurring once. This clone was counted a few times. Its target is unknown. Regarding the study as a whole: In an earlier analysis, about 87% or about 30%: the productive usage of most TCR beta V segments.

The CDR3 runs to 16 residues. Per the germline V gene, CDR1 is MGHRA and CDR2 is YSYEKL. Deletions cut 1 base from V and 2 bases from J, with 12 bases between. The receptor's source is a young woman in good health and CMV-seronegative. The chain has TRBV4-1 and TRBJ2-1; D remains unclear. Material for sequencing was PBMCs. The CDR3 nucleotides read TGCGCCAGCAGCCAAGTCGGCAGGCTACCCTACAATGAGCAGTTCTTC. Translating it yields CASSQVGRLPYNEQFF.